This T cell receptor beta chain came from a study of control samples from healthy donors and cancer patients. The CDR3 covers 15 residues. Germline CDR1 MNHEY, CDR2 SMNVEV (reference sequence). V gave up 5 bases and J gave up 8 bases; unmatched junction bases: 11. Assay: immunoSEQ multiplex PCR; the TCRdb copy retains only in-frame clones and omits some. The data show 110,000 to 150,000 clones, roughly 89% seen once. This clonotype was sampled from a man aged 25-45 years in good health. Sequenced input: blood. V usage is TRBV27 and J usage is TRBJ1-4; the match to TRBD1 covers 7 bases. The CDR3 nucleotides read TGTGCCAGCAGTGAGAACAGGGGAGGACGGGAAAAACTGTTTTTT. As protein: CASSENRGGREKLFF.